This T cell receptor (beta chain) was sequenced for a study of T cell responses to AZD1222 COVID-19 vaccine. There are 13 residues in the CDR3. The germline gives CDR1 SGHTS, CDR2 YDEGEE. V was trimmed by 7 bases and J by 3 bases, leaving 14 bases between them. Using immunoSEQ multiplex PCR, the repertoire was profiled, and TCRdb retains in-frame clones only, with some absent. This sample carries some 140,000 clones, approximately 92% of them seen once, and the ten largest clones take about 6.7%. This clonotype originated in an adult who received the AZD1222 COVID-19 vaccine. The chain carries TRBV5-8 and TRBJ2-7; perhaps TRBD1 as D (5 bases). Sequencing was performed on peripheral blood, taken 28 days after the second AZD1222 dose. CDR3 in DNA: TGTGCCAGCTTGGACACAACCCTCTACGAGCAGTACTTC. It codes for CASLDTTLYEQYF.